The entry below gives a single T cell receptor (beta chain) sequence along with its context. These data originate in a study of blood T cell repertoires in COVID-19. Germline V gives CDR1 SGHRS, CDR2 YFSETQ. The CDR3 contains 15 residues. V was cut by 2 bases and J by 6 bases, with 18 bases left in between. Method: immunoSEQ multiplex PCR; TCRdb's copy keeps in-frame clones and lacks some. The sample has tens of thousands of clones; about four fifths are singletons. Input material: peripheral blood. This receptor was obtained from a woman of 80 years or more with acute or convalescent COVID-19. The chain recombines TRBV5-1 with TRBJ2-7, with a weak D call TRBD1 (6 bases). The CDR3 region has the DNA TGCGCCAGCAGCTTATCTCCGACAGGACTTGGCGAGCAGTACTTC. This encodes CASSLSPTGLGEQYF.